Included here is one TCR beta chain sequence, with context. The sample comes from a study of blood T cell repertoires in COVID-19. At the level of the study: COVID-19 samples from acute and convalescent phases originated in the United States, Italy and Spain. The analysed material was cDNA or gDNA that came from T cells, B-cell-depleted T cells, or PBMCs.

The V and J ends lost 2 bases and 0 bases respectively, with 11 bases between them. The germline V gene has CDR1 SGHRS and CDR2 YFSETQ. CDR3 length equals 16 residues. Participants were aged about 18 to 90 years, lived in around 22 US areas, and enrolled virtually. Clinical history as reported by participants underpinned cohort assignment. Sequencing was performed with immunoSEQ multiplex PCR; in TCRdb, only in-frame clones are kept and a portion is missing. Of 300,000 to 450,000 clones in the sample, 80% to 90% are singletons; the top ten hold 1.3%. Sequencing was performed on PBMCs or T cells enriched from blood (not recorded which). The TCR originated in a man aged 25 to 45 who had recovered from COVID-19. The chain links TRBV5-1 to TRBJ2-2; tentative D call: TRBD1 (5 bases). CDR3 sequence (DNA): TGCGCCAGCAGCTTTCAAACAGGAACGAACACCGGGGAGCTGTTTTTT. Residues: CASSFQTGTNTGELFF.